Below, 21 T cell receptor beta chains from the same sample are listed, as sequenced in a study of shared clonotypes between healthy human individuals. Data came from immunoSEQ multiplex PCR; TCRdb stores just in-frame clones and leaves some out. Found here are 950,000 to 1,100,000 clones, 75% to 85% of them singletons; the top ten hold 0.5% to 0.65%. Sequenced material: memory CD4+ T cells from PBMCs. Subset indicated: CD45RA-negative fraction. All receptors derive from a man between 18 and 35 years old in good health. Some clones in this sample may be carry-over from other donors' samples.

Only one count was recorded for this clone. V gene TRBV19 combines with J gene TRBJ1-1; D gene uncertain. The CDR3 has 13 amino acids. Germline CDR1 reads LNHDA; CDR2 reads SQIVND (reference sequence). Trimming cost V 7 bases and J 4 bases, with 13 bases left between them. The CDR3 here is CASTMGLSTEAFF. The CDR3 bases are TGTGCCAGTACTATGGGGTTGAGCACTGAAGCTTTCTTT.

The chain joins TRBV18 to TRBJ1-4, with D maybe TRBD1 (5 bases). The germline gives CDR1 KGHSH, CDR2 LQKENI. With 3 bases removed from V and 6 bases from J, the gap between germline ends came to 14 bases. This CDR3 is 15 amino acids long. CDR3 residues: CASSPPYQGDEKLFF. CDR3 nucleotides: TGTGCCAGCTCACCCCCTTACCAGGGTGATGAAAAACTGTTTTTT.

This clone has just a few counts. The chain has TRBV5-1 and TRBJ1-5; TRBD1 matches at 10 bases. V lost 0 bases and J lost 9; bases outside the gene matches: 0. Germline V gene data show CDR1 as SGHRS and CDR2 as YFSETQ. This CDR3 region has 13 residues. The chain's CDR3 is CASSLGTGGPQHF. In nucleotides, the CDR3 is TGCGCCAGCAGCTTGGGGACAGGGGGGCCCCAGCATTTT. The variable domain in full, completed from reference TRBV5-1 and TRBJ1-5, reads KAGVTQTPRYLIKTRGQQVTLSCSPISGHRSVSWYQQTPGQGLQFLFEYFSETQRNKGNFPGRFSGRQFSNSRSEMNVSTLELGDSALYLCASSLGTGGPQHFGDGTRLSIL.

The CDR3 is CASSFTEGRNEQYF. CDR3 bases: TGTGCCAGCAGCTTTACGGAGGGCCGGAACGAGCAGTACTTC. This rearrangement joins TRBV7-9 to TRBJ2-7; possibly TRBD2 for D (6 bases). Germline V gene data show CDR1 as SEHNR and CDR2 as FQNEAQ (reference sequence). V was trimmed by 3 bases and J by 5 bases, leaving 14 bases between them. This CDR3 is built from 14 residues.

This clone was counted between two and nine times. The chain employs TRBV2 and TRBJ2-1; no clear D. Germline V CDR1 and CDR2: SNHLY, FYNNEI. The ends were cut back, 0 bases at V and 10 bases at J, with 16 bases in the middle. This CDR3 region has 15 residues. The CDR3 spells CASSEAPNGLGEQFF. The CDR3 DNA reads TGTGCCAGCAGTGAAGCGCCCAACGGTCTTGGGGAGCAGTTCTTC.

The chain recombines TRBV6-6 with TRBJ1-5, with D hard to call. Germline lookup yields CDR1 MNHNY and CDR2 SVGAGI (reference sequence). V was pared by 2 bases and J by 5 bases, with 7 bases between. The CDR3 has 13 amino acids. CDR3: CASSYTYDQPQHF. The CDR3 DNA is TGTGCCAGCAGTTACACGTACGATCAGCCCCAGCATTTT.

This clone was counted ten times or more. The sample carries other DNA sequences with the same CDR3. The chain links TRBV7-6 to TRBJ2-7, with D perhaps TRBD1 (5 bases). The CDR3 length is 15 residues. V was trimmed by 5 bases and J by 6 bases, leaving 20 bases between them. Germline V gene sequence: CDR1 SGHVS, CDR2 FNYEAQ. The CDR3 DNA reads TGTGCCAGCAGCCTCCAAGTGGGGCAGGGTTTCGAGCAGTACTTC. This encodes CASSLQVGQGFEQYF.

This chain links TRBV7-7 with TRBJ2-2, with unresolved D. CDR1 is SSHAT, CDR2 FNYEAQ, per germline (reference sequence). The CDR3 is 13 residues long. Trimming left V 3 bases short and J 6 bases short, with 8 bases between. This CDR3 reads CASSFLTSGELFF. The DNA for the CDR3 is TGTGCCAGCAGCTTTTTAACGTCCGGGGAGCTGTTTTTT.

The chain is built from TRBV19 and TRBJ1-4; possibly TRBD1 for D (5 bases). Germline CDR1 LNHDA, CDR2 SQIVND (reference sequence). This CDR3 spans 13 amino acids. The V end was cut by 5 bases, the J end by 10 bases, with 14 bases between. The CDR3 region has the DNA TGTGCCAGTAGTCCGGGGACTAGCCGAAAACTGTTTTTT. It translates to CASSPGTSRKLFF.

V is TRBV4-2 and J is TRBJ2-3; weak D call: TRBD2 (6 bases). V dropped 4 bases and J dropped 1 base, with 9 bases sitting between them. The CDR3 extends over 14 amino acids. Germline V gives CDR1 LGHNA, CDR2 YNFKEQ. CDR3 nucleotides: TGTGCCAGCAGCCGAGGGACTCGCACAGATACGCAGTATTTT. It specifies CASSRGTRTDTQYF.

The chain uses TRBV11-2 and TRBJ2-1; 7 bases map to TRBD2. The CDR3 runs 12 residues. V shed 5 bases and J 10 bases; nucleotides not matched to a gene: 5. Germline CDR1 SGHAT, CDR2 FQNNGV. The CDR3 is CASSRLGGEQFF. In DNA, the CDR3 is TGTGCCAGCAGCCGCCTGGGGGGGGAGCAGTTCTTC.

Details on this clone: The same CDR3 also results from other DNA sequences found in this sample. The J gene is TRBJ2-2, the V gene TRBV11-3; either TRBD1 or TRBD2 may fit D (6 bases each). Germline V gene sequence: CDR1 SGHNT, CDR2 YENEEA. Trimming took off 5 bases at V and 3 bases at J, with 10 bases between the two ends. The CDR3 extends over 14 amino acids. CDR3 sequence: CASSLRGDTGELFF. The CDR3 bases are TGTGCCAGCAGCCTAAGGGGGGACACCGGGGAGCTGTTTTTT.

There are many counts of this clone. The CDR3 DNA is TGTGCCAGCTCACCACTAGCCGGGGTTGAAGGTAACTATGGCTACACCTTC. Protein sequence: CASSPLAGVEGNYGYTF. The rearrangement links TRBV18 to TRBJ1-2; no clear D gene. The V and J ends lost 1 base and 1 base respectively, with 16 bases between them. CDR1 and CDR2 from the germline V gene are KGHSH and LQKENI. This CDR3 comprises 17 residues.

The V call is TRBV18, the J call TRBJ2-7; 7 positions match TRBD1. The germline V gene has CDR1 KGHSH and CDR2 LQKENI. CDR3 length equals 13 residues. The trim removed 5 bases at V and 3 bases at J, leaving 4 bases unmatched. This CDR3 reads CASSRAGGYEQYF. DNA of the CDR3: TGTGCCAGCTCAAGGGCAGGGGGCTACGAGCAGTACTTC.

V is TRBV18 and J is TRBJ2-1; D perhaps matches TRBD2 (5 bases). This CDR3 contains 12 residues. The germline CDR1 and CDR2 sequences are KGHSH and LQKENI. V was trimmed by 2 bases and J by 10 bases, leaving 9 bases between them. The CDR3, as DNA: TGTGCCAGCTCACCATCGGGGAAAGAGCAGTTCTTC. It specifies CASSPSGKEQFF.

The CDR3 spells CASGSPGGNEKLFF. CDR3 nucleotide sequence: TGTGCCAGTGGAAGTCCAGGGGGTAATGAAAAACTGTTTTTT. J is TRBJ1-4 and V is TRBV7-2, with 7 bases aligning to TRBD1. Germline V lookup: CDR1 SGHTA, CDR2 FQGNSA. The CDR3 has 14 amino acids. Trimming cost V 9 bases and J 4 bases; bases outside gene matches: 8.

V gene TRBV4-3 combines with J gene TRBJ1-4; maybe TRBD1 (6 bases). This CDR3 region has 16 residues. V was clipped by 0 bases and J by 7 bases, with 15 bases between them. CDR1 and CDR2 (germline): LGHNA, YSLEER. CDR3 region: CASSQDLRAGVEKLFF. CDR3 bases: TGCGCCAGCAGCCAAGATCTAAGGGCAGGGGTTGAAAAACTGTTTTTT.

In regard to this clone: The junction shows a germline mismatch at one end, possibly a read error. The rearrangement links TRBV29-1 to TRBJ2-3; a possible D gene is TRBD2 (5 bases). The CDR3 length is 16 residues. From germline, CDR1 is SQVTM and CDR2 ANQGSEA. This CDR3 is CSVDPGWTGSTDMQYF. CDR3 DNA sequence: TGCAGCGTTGATCCTGGTTGGACGGGAAGCACAGATATGCAGTATTTT.

The rearrangement joins TRBV7-3 to TRBJ1-2; 7 bases map to TRBD1. V was clipped by 3 bases and J by 6 bases; unmatched bases: 7. CDR1 and CDR2 from the germline V gene are SGHTA and FQGTGA. This CDR3 region has 14 residues. CDR3 loop: CASSFNRGLDGYTF. The CDR3 bases are TGTGCCAGCAGCTTCAACAGGGGATTAGATGGCTACACCTTC.

As for this clone: A single base is all that separates this from a far larger clone, so a read error is likely. Other DNA sequences in this sample translate to the same CDR3. This chain links TRBV4-1 with TRBJ2-1, with 9 bases lining up with TRBD2. Trimming at V came to 1 base and at J to 3 bases, leaving 4 bases not matched to a gene. The germline CDR1 and CDR2 sequences are MGHRA and YSYEKL. This CDR3 is 16 amino acids long. The CDR3 protein is CASSQGSSGVYNEQFF. The DNA of the CDR3 is TGCGCCAGCAGCCAAGGGTCTAGCGGGGTCTACAATGAGCAGTTCTTC.

This clone was seen once. The chain recombines TRBV7-7 with TRBJ2-1, with TRBD2 identical over 7 bases. Germline V gives CDR1 SSHAT, CDR2 FNYEAQ (reference sequence). Trimming took 2 bases from V and 3 from J; bases not matched to a gene: 4. The CDR3 runs to 15 residues. The CDR3 here is CASSLTSANYNEQFF. The CDR3 DNA reads TGTGCCAGCAGCTTAACTAGCGCTAACTACAATGAGCAGTTCTTC.